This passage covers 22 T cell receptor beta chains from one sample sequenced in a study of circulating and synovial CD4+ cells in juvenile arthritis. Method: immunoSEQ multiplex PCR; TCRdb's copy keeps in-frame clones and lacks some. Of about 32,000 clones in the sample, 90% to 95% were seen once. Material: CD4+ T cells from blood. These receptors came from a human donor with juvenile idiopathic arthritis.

CDR3: CASSLVVGLDEKLFF. The CDR3 DNA follows: TGTGCCAGCAGCTTAGTAGTCGGACTAGACGAAAAACTGTTTTTT. The chain employs TRBV11-2 and TRBJ1-4; D is unclear. Germline CDR1 SGHAT, CDR2 FQNNGV. V was shortened by 1 base and J by 8 bases, with 14 bases between the two germline ends. This CDR3 spans 15 amino acids. Variable domain in full (rest from reference TRBV11-2 and TRBJ1-4): EAGVAQSPRYKIIEKRQSVAFWCNPISGHATLYWYQQILGQGPKLLIQFQNNGVVDDSQLPKDRFSAERLKGVDSTLKIQPAKLEDSAVYLCASSLVVGLDEKLFFGSGTQLSVL.

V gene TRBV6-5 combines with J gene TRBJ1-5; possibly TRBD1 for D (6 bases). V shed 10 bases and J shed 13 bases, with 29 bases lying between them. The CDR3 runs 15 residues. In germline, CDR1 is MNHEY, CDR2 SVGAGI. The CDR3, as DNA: TGTGCCACCTCACCGGGACACCTAACCGCCACCGTACAGCATTTT. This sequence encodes CATSPGHLTATVQHF.

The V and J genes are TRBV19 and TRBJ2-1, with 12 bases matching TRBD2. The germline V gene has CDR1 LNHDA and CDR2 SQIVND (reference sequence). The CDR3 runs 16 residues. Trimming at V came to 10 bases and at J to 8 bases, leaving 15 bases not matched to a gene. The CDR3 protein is CATRSTSGSRHYEQFF. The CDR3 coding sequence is TGTGCCACCAGATCGACTAGCGGGAGTAGGCATTATGAGCAGTTCTTC.

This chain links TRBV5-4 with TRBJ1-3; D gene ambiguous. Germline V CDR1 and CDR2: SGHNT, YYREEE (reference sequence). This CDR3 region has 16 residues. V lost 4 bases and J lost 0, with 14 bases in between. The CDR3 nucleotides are TGTGCCAGCAGCCCCCGTGACGGAGCCTCTGGAAACACCATATATTTT. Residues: CASSPRDGASGNTIYF.

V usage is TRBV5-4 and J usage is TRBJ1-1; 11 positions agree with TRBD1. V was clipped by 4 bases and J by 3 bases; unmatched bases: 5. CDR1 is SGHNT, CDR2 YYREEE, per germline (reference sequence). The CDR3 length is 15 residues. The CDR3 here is CASSGRDRGDTEAFF. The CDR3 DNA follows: TGTGCCAGCAGCGGCAGGGACAGGGGGGACACTGAAGCTTTCTTT.

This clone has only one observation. Written as DNA, the CDR3 is TGTGCCAGCAGCACCGGGACTAGCGGGACCCAAGAGACCCAGTACTTC. This gives the protein CASSTGTSGTQETQYF. This rearrangement joins TRBV5-4 to TRBJ2-5, with 13 bases lining up with TRBD2. The ends lost 4 bases at V and 1 base at J; junction bases unmatched: 4. Germline V gives CDR1 SGHNT, CDR2 YYREEE (reference sequence). This CDR3 comprises 16 residues. The variable domain in full, with the rest retrieved from reference TRBV5-4 and TRBJ2-5, is ETGVTQSPTHLIKTRGQQVTLRCSSQSGHNTVSWYQQALGQGPQFIFQYYREEENGRGNFPPRFSGLQFPNYSSELNVNALELDDSALYLCASSTGTSGTQETQYFGPGTRLLVL.

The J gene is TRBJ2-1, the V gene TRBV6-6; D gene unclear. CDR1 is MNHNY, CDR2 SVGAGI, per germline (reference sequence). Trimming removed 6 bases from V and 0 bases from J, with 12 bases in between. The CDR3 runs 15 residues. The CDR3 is CASSKRRSSYNEQFF. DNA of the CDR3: TGTGCCAGCAGCAAGCGACGGAGCTCCTACAATGAGCAGTTCTTC.

The CDR3 DNA reads as TGTGCCAGCAGCTCAGGACTAGCGGGAGCTGGGGATACGCAGTATTTT. Protein: CASSSGLAGAGDTQYF. V and J are TRBV5-5 and TRBJ2-3, with TRBD2 matching 13 bases. Trimming removed 3 bases from V and 6 bases from J; junction bases left unmatched: 7. CDR1 and CDR2 (germline): SGHKS, YYEKEE (reference sequence). The CDR3 totals 16 residues.

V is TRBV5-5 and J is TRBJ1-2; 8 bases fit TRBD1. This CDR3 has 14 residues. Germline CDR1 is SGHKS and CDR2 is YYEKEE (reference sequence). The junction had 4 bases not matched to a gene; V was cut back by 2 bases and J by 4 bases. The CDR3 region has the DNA TGTGCCAGCAGCTTAATGGGACAGGCCTATGGCTACACCTTC. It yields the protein CASSLMGQAYGYTF.

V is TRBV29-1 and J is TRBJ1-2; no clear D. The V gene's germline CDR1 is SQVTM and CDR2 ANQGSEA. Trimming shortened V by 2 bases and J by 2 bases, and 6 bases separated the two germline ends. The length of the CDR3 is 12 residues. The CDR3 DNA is TGCAGCGTTGAACCTGTGAACTATGGCTACACCTTC. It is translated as CSVEPVNYGYTF.

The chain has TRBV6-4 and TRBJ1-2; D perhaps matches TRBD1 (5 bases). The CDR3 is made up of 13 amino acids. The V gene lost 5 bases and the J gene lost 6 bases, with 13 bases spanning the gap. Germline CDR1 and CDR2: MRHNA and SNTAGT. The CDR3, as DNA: TGTGCCAGCAGTATTTCGCCAGGGAATGGCTACACCTTC. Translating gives CASSISPGNGYTF.

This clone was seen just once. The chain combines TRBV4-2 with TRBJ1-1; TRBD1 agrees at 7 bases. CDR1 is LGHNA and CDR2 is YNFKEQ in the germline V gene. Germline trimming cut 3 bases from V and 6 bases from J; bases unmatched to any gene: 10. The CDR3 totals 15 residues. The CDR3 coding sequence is TGTGCCAGCAGCCAGGATCAAGACAGGGTAGCTGAAGCTTTCTTT. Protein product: CASSQDQDRVAEAFF.

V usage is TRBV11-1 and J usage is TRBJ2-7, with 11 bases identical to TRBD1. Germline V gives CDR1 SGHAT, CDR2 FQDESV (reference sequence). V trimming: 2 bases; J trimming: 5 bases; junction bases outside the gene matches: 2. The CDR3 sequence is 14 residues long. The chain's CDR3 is CASSLMDRGHEQYF. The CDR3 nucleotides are TGTGCCAGCAGCTTAATGGACAGGGGGCACGAGCAGTACTTC.

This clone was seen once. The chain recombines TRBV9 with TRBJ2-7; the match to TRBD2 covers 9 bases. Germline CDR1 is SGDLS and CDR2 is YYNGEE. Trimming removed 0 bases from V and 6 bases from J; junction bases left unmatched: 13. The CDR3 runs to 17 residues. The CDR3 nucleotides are TGTGCCAGCAGCGTAGGTCTTAGCGGGAGCGGTGGGGCCGAGCAGTACTTC. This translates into CASSVGLSGSGGAEQYF.

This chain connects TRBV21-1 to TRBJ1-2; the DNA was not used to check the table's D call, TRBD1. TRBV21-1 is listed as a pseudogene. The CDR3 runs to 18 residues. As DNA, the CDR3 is TGTGCCAGCAGCAAAGTGGGGACAGGGATGATGTGGGACTATGGCTACACCTTC. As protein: CASSKVGTGMMWDYGYTF.

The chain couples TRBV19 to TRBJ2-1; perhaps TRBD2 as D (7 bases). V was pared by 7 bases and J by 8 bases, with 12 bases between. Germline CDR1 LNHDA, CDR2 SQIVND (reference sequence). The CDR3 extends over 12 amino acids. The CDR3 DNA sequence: TGTGCCAGTAAGGGGGGAGGGGATGAGCAGTTCTTC. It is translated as CASKGGGDEQFF.

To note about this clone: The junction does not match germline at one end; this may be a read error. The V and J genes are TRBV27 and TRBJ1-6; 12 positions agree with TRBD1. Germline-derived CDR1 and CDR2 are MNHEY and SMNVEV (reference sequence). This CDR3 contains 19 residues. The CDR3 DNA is TGTGCCAGCAGTTTATCGGGGACAGGGGGCTTCTCCTATAATTCTCCCCTCCCCTTT. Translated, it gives CASSLSGTGGFSYNSPLPF.

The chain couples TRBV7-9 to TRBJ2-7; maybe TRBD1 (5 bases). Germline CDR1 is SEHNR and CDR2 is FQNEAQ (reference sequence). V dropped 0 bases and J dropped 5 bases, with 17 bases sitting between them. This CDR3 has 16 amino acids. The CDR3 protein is CASSLALDGLRDEQYF. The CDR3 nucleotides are TGTGCCAGCAGCTTAGCGCTCGACGGTCTCAGGGACGAGCAGTACTTC.

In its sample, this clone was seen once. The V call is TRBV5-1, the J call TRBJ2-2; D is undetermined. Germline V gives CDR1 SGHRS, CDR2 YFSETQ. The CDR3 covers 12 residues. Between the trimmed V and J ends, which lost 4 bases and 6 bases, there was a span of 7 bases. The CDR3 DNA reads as TGCGCCAGCAGCCCGCTACCCGGGGAGCTGTTTTTT. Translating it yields CASSPLPGELFF.

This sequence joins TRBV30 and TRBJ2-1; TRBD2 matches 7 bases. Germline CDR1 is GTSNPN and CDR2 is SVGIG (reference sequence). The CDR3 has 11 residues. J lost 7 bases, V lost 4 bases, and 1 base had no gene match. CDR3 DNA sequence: TGTGCCTGGACGCGGGGGAATGAGCAGTTCTTC. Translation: CAWTRGNEQFF.

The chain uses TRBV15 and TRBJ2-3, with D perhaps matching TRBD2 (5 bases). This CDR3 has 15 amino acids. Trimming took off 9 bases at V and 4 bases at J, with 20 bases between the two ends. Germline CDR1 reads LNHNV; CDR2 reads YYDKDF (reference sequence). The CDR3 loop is CATRSGGLTADTQYF. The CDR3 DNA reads TGTGCCACAAGGTCTGGAGGCCTGACGGCAGATACGCAGTATTTT.

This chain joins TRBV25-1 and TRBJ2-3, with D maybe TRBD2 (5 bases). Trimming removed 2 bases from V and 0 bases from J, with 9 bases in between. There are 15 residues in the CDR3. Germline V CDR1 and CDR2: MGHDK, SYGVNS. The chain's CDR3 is CASSEPRASTDTQYF. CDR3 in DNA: TGTGCCAGCAGTGAACCGCGGGCTAGCACAGATACGCAGTATTTT.